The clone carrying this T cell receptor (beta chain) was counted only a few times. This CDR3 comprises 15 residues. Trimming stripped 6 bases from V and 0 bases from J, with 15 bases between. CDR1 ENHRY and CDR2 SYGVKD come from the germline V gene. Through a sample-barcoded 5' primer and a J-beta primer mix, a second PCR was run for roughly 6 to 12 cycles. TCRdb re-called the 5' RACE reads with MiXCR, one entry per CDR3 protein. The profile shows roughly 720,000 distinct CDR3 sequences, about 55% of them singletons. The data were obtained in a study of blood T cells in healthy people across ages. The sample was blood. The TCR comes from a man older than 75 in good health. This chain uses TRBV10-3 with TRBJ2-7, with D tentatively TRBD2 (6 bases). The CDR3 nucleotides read TGTGCCATCAGCCCGAGGGCGGGGATCTCCTACGAGCAGTACTTC. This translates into CAISPRAGISYEQYF.